The text below deals with one T cell receptor (beta chain). The antigen is not known. The CDR3 is cut off 3 residues early in the read; its end comes from the germline J gene. CDR1 is LNHDA and CDR2 is SQIVND in the germline V gene (reference sequence). This CDR3 is 18 amino acids long. V shed 5 bases, J shed 0 bases, and the junction held 8 bases outside the gene matches. The protocol was immunoSEQ multiplex PCR, while the TCRdb copy is restricted to in-frame clones and leaves out a portion. In total, the table holds 50,000 or so clones. This entry is derived from a study of Tregs in tolerant kidney transplant recipients. Looking at the study overall: Related graft donors supplied nonmyeloablative bone marrow transplants, and mixed chimerism was transient. The study's findings and limits: Activated donor B cell expansion appeared to reveal the most relevant donor-specific TCRbeta repertoire. Validation in larger populations is needed because few patients were studied.

CD4+CD25+CD127- Tregs, CD4+CD25- non-Tregs, CD4 and CD8 cells were sorted. V is TRBV19 and J is TRBJ2-5, with 14 bases matching TRBD2. The sample in question was CD4+ T cells from blood, obtained before the transplant. The source of this sequence is a human donor who received a combined kidney and bone marrow transplant. The CDR3 sequence: CASSPRLAGGPDQETQYF. CDR3 bases read: TGTGCCAGTAGTCCCCGACTAGCGGGGGGGCCGGACCAAGAGACC.